This TCR beta chain was sequenced in a study of cytomegalovirus exposure and HLA in healthy donors. Notes on the study in general: Looking again later, the authors saw that most CMV-associated TCR beta chains seemed HLA-restricted. The study had only CMV serostatus as immune exposure information. Reports indicated that the classifier achieved high specificity and sensitivity in diagnosing cytomegalovirus status.

V shed 4 bases and J 4 bases; nucleotides not matched to a gene: 8. Germline V lookup: CDR1 ENHRY, CDR2 SYGVKD. CDR3 length: 17 amino acids. Researchers ran the PCR with 60 Vbeta and 13 Jbeta primers. Measured with immunoSEQ multiplex PCR; TCRdb has only the in-frame clones, and not every one. The repertoire holds 150,000 to 200,000 clones, with 76% as singletons. To note about this clone: Its specificity is not known.

The chain couples TRBV10-3 to TRBJ2-1; TRBD2 matches at 12 bases. Sequencing was done on a sample of PBMCs. The sequence was obtained from a male donor in good health and CMV-seronegative. The CDR3 nucleotides are TGTGCCATCAGTGGGACTAGCGGGGAACCGGGGTACAATGAGCAGTTCTTC. Its protein is CAISGTSGEPGYNEQFF.